Listed below are T cell receptor beta chains from one sample, sequenced in a study of neurological immune-mediated disorders. TCRdb redid the calling of the 5' RACE reads with MiXCR, one entry per CDR3 protein. Altogether around 41,000 distinct CDR3 sequences are present, about 14% being singletons, with the ten largest covering approximately 3.6%. Sequencing was done on a sample of CD4+ T cells from blood. These receptors were collected from a woman aged 60 to 75 with HTLV-1-associated myelopathy (HAM/TSP). Both conserved end residues are part of each CDR3. The D gene is left open where the match is weak. Not all rows give a size; the values are once, few, many and, for expanded clones, a class.

D gene: .; V gene: TRBV28; clone size: .; J gene: TRBJ1-1; CDR3 DNA: TGTGCCAGCAGTTTAGAACAGGCGGTGAACACTGAAGCTTTCTTT; CDR3 protein: CASSLEQAVNTEAFF
D gene: .; V gene: TRBV7-8; clone size: many; J gene: TRBJ1-3; CDR3 DNA: TGTGCCAGCAGCTTAGGTCGGGCGAGCTCTGGAAACACCATATATTTT; CDR3 protein: CASSLGRASSGNTIYF
D gene: .; V gene: TRBV9; clone size: .; J gene: TRBJ2-3; CDR3 DNA: TGTGCCAGCAGCCCCCGTCCTAGCACAGATACGCAGTATTTT; CDR3 protein: CASSPRPSTDTQYF
D gene: TRBD2; V gene: TRBV4-1; clone size: many; J gene: TRBJ2-3; CDR3 DNA: TGCGCCAGCAGCCAAGAAAGCCTAGCGGGGGTAAATACGCAGTATTTT; CDR3 protein: CASSQESLAGVNTQYF
D gene: .; V gene: TRBV12-3/TRBV12-4; clone size: many; J gene: TRBJ1-5; CDR3 DNA: TGTGCCAGCAGTTCAAGCTACAGGGAAGGCAATCAGCCCCAGCATTTT; CDR3 protein: CASSSSYREGNQPQHF
D gene: TRBD2; V gene: TRBV5-1; clone size: many; J gene: TRBJ2-1; CDR3 DNA: TGCGCCAGCAGCTGGGGACTAGCGAGGCGGCGCAATGAGCAGTTCTTC; CDR3 protein: CASSWGLARRRNEQFF
D gene: .; V gene: TRBV20-1; clone size: many; J gene: TRBJ1-2; CDR3 DNA: TGCAGTGCTCCCCGTAATTTGGGGTATGGCTACACCTTC; CDR3 protein: CSAPRNLGYGYTF
D gene: .; V gene: TRBV18; clone size: many; J gene: TRBJ1-1; CDR3 DNA: TGTGCCAGCCAACCGGGGGATTGGAACACTGAAGCTTTCTTT; CDR3 protein: CASQPGDWNTEAFF
D gene: .; V gene: TRBV7-8; clone size: many; J gene: TRBJ1-5; CDR3 DNA: TGTGCCAGCAGCTTAGCGGGGGGTTATCAGCCCCAGCATTTT; CDR3 protein: CASSLAGGYQPQHF
D gene: .; V gene: TRBV5-1; clone size: many; J gene: TRBJ1-2; CDR3 DNA: TGCGCCAGCAGCTTGGATGGCGCAGGGGAAGATGGCTACACCTTC; CDR3 protein: CASSLDGAGEDGYTF
D gene: .; V gene: TRBV18; clone size: many; J gene: TRBJ2-1; CDR3 DNA: TGTGCCAGCTCATCGGGGTTTGAGCAGTTCTTC; CDR3 protein: CASSSGFEQFF
D gene: .; V gene: TRBV10-3; clone size: many; J gene: TRBJ1-1; CDR3 DNA: TGTGCCATCAGCCCTAGTATCTTCAGGAGCGAAGCTTTCTTT; CDR3 protein: CAISPSIFRSEAFF
D gene: TRBD1; V gene: TRBV20-1; clone size: .; J gene: TRBJ2-7; CDR3 DNA: TGCAGTGCTTTCAACCCTGGACAGGGCGGCAAGCAGTACTTC; CDR3 protein: CSAFNPGQGGKQYF
D gene: TRBD2; V gene: TRBV29-1; clone size: many; J gene: TRBJ2-3; CDR3 DNA: TGCAGCGTGGCGGGGACTAACACAGATACGCAGTATTTT; CDR3 protein: CSVAGTNTDTQYF
D gene: .; V gene: TRBV24-1; clone size: many; J gene: TRBJ2-7; CDR3 DNA: TGTGCCGCGTCGGGACGGCCGGGCTACGAGCAGTACTTC; CDR3 protein: CAASGRPGYEQYF
D gene: TRBD1; V gene: TRBV7-2; clone size: many; J gene: TRBJ2-3; CDR3 DNA: TGTGCCAGCATGGGACAGTATGGGAAAGATACGCAGTATTTT; CDR3 protein: CASMGQYGKDTQYF
D gene: TRBD1; V gene: TRBV12-3/TRBV12-4; clone size: many; J gene: TRBJ1-1; CDR3 DNA: TGTGCCAGCAGTTTCGGACAGGGGGGCACTGAAGCTTTCTTT; CDR3 protein: CASSFGQGGTEAFF
D gene: .; V gene: TRBV5-1; clone size: many; J gene: TRBJ2-3; CDR3 DNA: TGCGCCAGCACCACAGCTTCCACAGATACGCAGTATTTT; CDR3 protein: CASTTASTDTQYF
D gene: .; V gene: TRBV5-5; clone size: many; J gene: TRBJ2-2; CDR3 DNA: TGTGCCAGCAGTAGACGAGGTCAGGAGAACACCGGGGAGCTGTTTTTT; CDR3 protein: CASSRRGQENTGELFF
D gene: .; V gene: TRBV20-1; clone size: many; J gene: TRBJ1-2; CDR3 DNA: TGCAGTGCTAGAGGCCCTACGGAGGGATATGGCTACACCTTC; CDR3 protein: CSARGPTEGYGYTF
D gene: .; V gene: TRBV28; clone size: many; J gene: TRBJ1-4; CDR3 DNA: TGTGCCAGCAGTTTCCAAGGGGAAAAACTGTTTTTT; CDR3 protein: CASSFQGEKLFF
D gene: .; V gene: TRBV20-1; clone size: many; J gene: TRBJ2-3; CDR3 DNA: TGCAGTGCTAGAGATGGAGCGGCAGATACGCAGTATTTT; CDR3 protein: CSARDGAADTQYF
D gene: TRBD1; V gene: TRBV6-1; clone size: .; J gene: TRBJ2-1; CDR3 DNA: TGTGCCAGCAACTGGGACAGACTTGAGCAGTTCTTC; CDR3 protein: CASNWDRLEQFF
D gene: TRBD2; V gene: TRBV2; clone size: .; J gene: TRBJ2-7; CDR3 DNA: TGTGCCAGCATCCCTAGCGGGGGGTTCCTCGGCGAGCAGTACTTC; CDR3 protein: CASIPSGGFLGEQYF
D gene: .; V gene: TRBV5-1; clone size: many; J gene: TRBJ2-4; CDR3 DNA: TGCGCCAGCAGCTTGATGGGGATGGACATTCAGTACTTC; CDR3 protein: CASSLMGMDIQYF
D gene: TRBD1; V gene: TRBV11-2; clone size: many; J gene: TRBJ2-7; CDR3 DNA: TGTGCCAGCAGCTTTGGGACAGGCCCCTACGAGCAGTACTTC; CDR3 protein: CASSFGTGPYEQYF
D gene: TRBD2; V gene: TRBV20-1; clone size: many; J gene: TRBJ2-3; CDR3 DNA: TGCAGTGCAGAGGGGAGCGGGGGGCCCTCCTCGGGGGATACGCAGTATTTT; CDR3 protein: CSAEGSGGPSSGDTQYF
D gene: .; V gene: TRBV6-1; clone size: many; J gene: TRBJ1-5; CDR3 DNA: TGTGCCAGCACGCGGTCGGTAACAGGTAGCAATCAGCCCCAGCATTTT; CDR3 protein: CASTRSVTGSNQPQHF
D gene: TRBD1; V gene: TRBV5-1; clone size: many; J gene: TRBJ1-1; CDR3 DNA: TGCGCCAGCGCACGGACAGGGGCGCGGAACACTGAAGCTTTCTTT; CDR3 protein: CASARTGARNTEAFF
D gene: TRBD2; V gene: TRBV18; clone size: .; J gene: TRBJ2-4; CDR3 DNA: TGTGCCAGCTCACCAATGACTAGCGGGGAAATTCCCCGTTACAAAAACATTCAGTACTTC; CDR3 protein: CASSPMTSGEIPRYKNIQYF
D gene: TRBD1; V gene: TRBV5-1; clone size: many; J gene: TRBJ1-6; CDR3 DNA: TGCGCCAGCAGCCCGGGGGACAGGGGGGGCAATTCACCCCTCCACTTT; CDR3 protein: CASSPGDRGGNSPLHF
D gene: .; V gene: TRBV11-2; clone size: .; J gene: TRBJ2-2; CDR3 DNA: TGTGCCAGCAGCTTAGGGGTCCCGAGGGGGGAGCTGTTTTTT; CDR3 protein: CASSLGVPRGELFF
D gene: TRBD1; V gene: TRBV10-3; clone size: many; J gene: TRBJ2-2; CDR3 DNA: TGTGCCATTGTGGACAGGGTTGCCGGGGAGCTGTTTTTT; CDR3 protein: CAIVDRVAGELFF
D gene: TRBD1; V gene: TRBV5-6; clone size: many; J gene: TRBJ2-7; CDR3 DNA: TGTGCCAGCAGCTCGGTAGGACAGGGGATTGGGGGCGAGCAGTACTTC; CDR3 protein: CASSSVGQGIGGEQYF
D gene: TRBD2; V gene: TRBV7-2; clone size: many; J gene: TRBJ2-7; CDR3 DNA: TGTGCCAGCAGCTCGAGACTAGCGGGGGGCTCTTACGAGCAGTACTTC; CDR3 protein: CASSSRLAGGSYEQYF
D gene: TRBD1; V gene: TRBV20-1; clone size: many; J gene: TRBJ1-5; CDR3 DNA: TGCAGTGCTAGAAAAACAGGGGCGGCTCAGCCCCAGCATTTT; CDR3 protein: CSARKTGAAQPQHF
D gene: TRBD1; V gene: TRBV12-3/TRBV12-4; clone size: many; J gene: TRBJ1-3; CDR3 DNA: TGTGCCAGCAGTTTCTTGGGACAGCTCTCTGGAAACACCATATATTTT; CDR3 protein: CASSFLGQLSGNTIYF
D gene: .; V gene: TRBV6-1; clone size: many; J gene: TRBJ1-2; CDR3 DNA: TGTGCCAGCAGGAACAAGACGGTCCCCTATGGCTACACCTTC; CDR3 protein: CASRNKTVPYGYTF
D gene: .; V gene: TRBV6-5; clone size: many; J gene: TRBJ2-5; CDR3 DNA: TGTGCCAGCTGGGGGGCTGGGGGGACCCAGTACTTC; CDR3 protein: CASWGAGGTQYF
D gene: TRBD1; V gene: TRBV13; clone size: many; J gene: TRBJ1-1; CDR3 DNA: TGTGCCAGCAGCCTAGGACAGGGGTGGACTGAAGCTTTCTTT; CDR3 protein: CASSLGQGWTEAFF
D gene: TRBD2; V gene: TRBV6-5; clone size: .; J gene: TRBJ2-1; CDR3 DNA: TGTGCCAGCGCGCCCGAGGGCGGGGGATACAATGAGCAGTTCTTC; CDR3 protein: CASAPEGGGYNEQFF
D gene: TRBD2; V gene: TRBV10-1; clone size: .; J gene: TRBJ2-3; CDR3 DNA: TGCGCCAGCAGTGATTGGCGGGGGAGCACAGATACGCGGTACTTT; CDR3 protein: CASSDWRGSTDTRYF
D gene: .; V gene: TRBV5-1; clone size: .; J gene: TRBJ2-2; CDR3 DNA: TGCGCCAGCATCTTGCTTCAGGGTCCGGGCACCGGGGAGCTGATTTTT; CDR3 protein: CASILLQGPGTGELIF
D gene: .; V gene: TRBV20-1; clone size: many; J gene: TRBJ1-2; CDR3 DNA: TGCAGTGCTGGTCAGTGGGAGTATGGCTACACCTTC; CDR3 protein: CSAGQWEYGYTF